The 26 T cell receptor beta chains reported below all come from one sample, sequenced in a study of CXCR3-negative and CXCR3-positive naive CD8 T cells. Study-wide results and limits: TRB CDR3s of CXCR3-positive naive cells were more hydrophobic than those of CXCR3-negative naive cells.

The antigens for these receptors are not known. UMI-labeled TRB cDNA libraries were prepared by 5' RACE. TCRdb re-called the 5' RACE reads and catalogs CDR3 proteins one per entry, DNA excluded. The listing records about 90,000 distinct CDR3 sequences. Sample: naive CXCR3+ CD8+ T cells from blood. Noted subset: CD45RO-CCR7+CD27+CD95- naive CD8+ T cells expressing CXCR3 (TNR3+). The receptor source for this set is a human donor in good health. Some clones in this sample may be carry-over from other donors' samples.

J is TRBJ1-5 and V is TRBV12-3 or TRBV12-4. The CDR3 is 14 residues long. The CDR3 region is CASSLSSRNQPQHF.

The chain has TRBV28 and TRBJ1-4; TCRdb's D gene call, TRBD1, goes unchecked for lack of DNA. CDR1 is MDHEN, CDR2 SYDVKM, per germline. This CDR3 is built from 18 residues. The CDR3 is CASSQKQGAVYLGEKLFF.

This chain joins TRBV29-1 and TRBJ2-7; TCRdb gives TRBD2 as the D gene, but with no DNA this cannot be confirmed. The CDR3 length is 15 residues. Germline values: CDR1 SQVTM, CDR2 ANQGSEA. CDR3 protein: CSVVFYGSPSYEQYF.

This sequence joins TRBV28 and TRBJ2-7; TCRdb names TRBD1, which stays unverified in the absence of DNA. This CDR3 contains 14 residues. CDR1 and CDR2 from the germline V gene are MDHEN and SYDVKM. The CDR3 spells CASSYAQGRYEQYF.

The rearrangement joins TRBV27 to TRBJ2-5; TCRdb outputs TRBD2, but without DNA this stays unchecked. The CDR3 has 16 residues. Germline CDR1 and CDR2: MNHEY and SMNVEV (reference sequence). CDR3 loop: CASSFVAGVFGETQYF.

The genes are TRBV9 and TRBJ1-1. The CDR3 runs to 13 residues. CDR1 SGDLS and CDR2 YYNGEE come from the germline V gene. CDR3 residues: CASTQAINTEAFF.

V gene TRBV2 combines with J gene TRBJ2-7; TCRdb proposes TRBD1, but this gene call is untestable without DNA. Germline V lookup: CDR1 SNHLY, CDR2 FYNNEI. The CDR3 extends over 13 amino acids. CDR3 amino acids: CASSGDRAHEQYF.

This chain connects TRBV18 to TRBJ2-1; without DNA, the TCRdb call of TRBD1 cannot be checked. CDR1 is KGHSH, CDR2 LQKENI, per germline. CDR3 length equals 15 residues. The chain's CDR3 is CASSPTGAYYNEQFF.

The gene calls are TRBV12-3 or TRBV12-4 and TRBJ2-1. This CDR3 has 12 amino acids. CDR3 sequence reads: CASTRAYNEQFF.

The chain combines TRBV7-9 with TRBJ1-1; the TCRdb D gene call, TRBD1, has no DNA to confirm it. Germline loops: CDR1 SEHNR, CDR2 FQNEAQ (reference sequence). This CDR3 region has 17 residues. This CDR3 reads CASSLPGGLGGNTEAFF.

The chain employs TRBV29-1 and TRBJ2-7; absent DNA, TCRdb's TRBD1 call cannot be checked. CDR1 and CDR2 from the germline V gene are SQVTM and ANQGSEA. This CDR3 has 17 residues. The chain's CDR3 is CSVEYRPKGAILYEQYF.

J is TRBJ2-5 and V is TRBV28. The CDR3 has 14 amino acids. Germline CDR1 is MDHEN and CDR2 is SYDVKM. The CDR3 sequence: CAIRAYGEDGTQYF. Drawing the rest from reference TRBV28 and TRBJ2-5, the complete variable domain is DVKVTQSSRYLVKRTGEKVFLECVQDMDHENMFWYRQDPGLGLRLIYFSYDVKMKEKGDIPEGYSVSREKKERFSLILESASTNQTSMYLCAIRAYGEDGTQYFGPGTRLLVL.

This chain joins TRBV4-2 and TRBJ2-2; TCRdb proposes TRBD1, but this gene call is untestable without DNA. The CDR3 is 14 amino acids. CDR1 and CDR2 from the germline V gene are LGHNA and YNFKEQ. CDR3: CASSQEGHVGELFF.

This chain links TRBV28 with TRBJ2-7. Germline CDR1 and CDR2: MDHEN and SYDVKM. The CDR3 is 13 residues long. CDR3 protein: CASTSEGSYEQYF.

This rearrangement joins TRBV28 to TRBJ2-1; TCRdb calls TRBD2, which cannot be checked without DNA. The length of the CDR3 is 13 residues. Germline lookup yields CDR1 MDHEN and CDR2 SYDVKM. The CDR3 loop reads CASRQRAGNEQFF.

CDR3 residues: CSVVGGETEAFF. The rearrangement joins TRBV29-1 to TRBJ1-1. Germline CDR1 reads SQVTM; CDR2 reads ANQGSEA. This CDR3 comprises 12 residues.

The J gene is TRBJ1-6, the V gene TRBV10-2. Looked up from germline, CDR1 is WSHSY and CDR2 is SAAADI. The CDR3 spans 16 residues. CDR3: CASSSTGSSYNSPLHF.

The chain uses TRBV6-5 and TRBJ2-1. The CDR3 loop spans 15 amino acids. Germline lookup yields CDR1 MNHEY and CDR2 SVGAGI. The CDR3 spells CASSYSIYTGNEQFF.

This chain links TRBV5-6 with TRBJ2-3. Germline CDR1 and CDR2: SGHDT and YYEEEE. The CDR3 has 13 residues. Here the CDR3 reads CASSSMSADTQYF. The full variable domain, completed using reference TRBV5-6 and TRBJ2-3, is DAGVTQSPTHLIKTRGQQVTLRCSPKSGHDTVSWYQQALGQGPQFIFQYYEEEERQRGNFPDRFSGHQFPNYSSELNVNALLLGDSALYLCASSSMSADTQYFGPGTRLTVL.

V gene TRBV9 combines with J gene TRBJ2-3; without DNA, the TCRdb call of TRBD2 cannot be checked. The CDR3 runs to 18 residues. CDR1 is SGDLS and CDR2 is YYNGEE in the germline V gene. The CDR3 is CASSAQSGGTSSTDTQYF.

The chain has TRBV2 and TRBJ2-1; the D call of TRBD2 rests on TCRdb alone, since no DNA is present to check it. This CDR3 comprises 18 residues. Germline values: CDR1 SNHLY, CDR2 FYNNEI. The CDR3 sequence: CATQTSGASSGAYNEQFF.

The gene calls are TRBV5-1 and TRBJ2-7; lacking DNA, the TRBD2 call made by TCRdb goes unchecked. The CDR3 totals 12 residues. Germline V gene lookup returns CDR1 SGHRS and CDR2 YFSETQ. The chain's CDR3 is CASTSGAGEQYF. Complete variable domain (other parts from reference TRBV5-1 and TRBJ2-7): KAGVTQTPRYLIKTRGQQVTLSCSPISGHRSVSWYQQTPGQGLQFLFEYFSETQRNKGNFPGRFSGRQFSNSRSEMNVSTLELGDSALYLCASTSGAGEQYFGPGTRLTVT.

CDR3 sequence reads: CASSRFKGYEQYF. V and J are TRBV14 and TRBJ2-7; TCRdb indicates TRBD1, and absent DNA this call remains unverified. Germline CDR1 and CDR2: SGHDN and FVKESK. The CDR3 is 13 amino acids.

The V call is TRBV28, the J call TRBJ2-7; lacking DNA, the TRBD1 call made by TCRdb goes unchecked. The CDR3 runs to 13 residues. Germline values: CDR1 MDHEN, CDR2 SYDVKM. CDR3 residues: CASSLTGGHEQYF. Full variable domain (remainder filled in from reference TRBV28 and TRBJ2-7): DVKVTQSSRYLVKRTGEKVFLECVQDMDHENMFWYRQDPGLGLRLIYFSYDVKMKEKGDIPEGYSVSREKKERFSLILESASTNQTSMYLCASSLTGGHEQYFGPGTRLTVT.

V and J are TRBV6-4 and TRBJ2-1; TCRdb names TRBD2, which stays unverified in the absence of DNA. The CDR3 has 15 amino acids. The germline gives CDR1 MRHNA, CDR2 SNTAGT. CDR3 sequence reads: CASSDRLAGSDEQFF.

This chain uses TRBV29-1 with TRBJ1-2; the TCRdb call, TRBD1, lacks DNA for checking. The germline V gene has CDR1 SQVTM and CDR2 ANQGSEA. This CDR3 is 16 amino acids long. CDR3 residues: CSVSGTGFGLPYGYTF.